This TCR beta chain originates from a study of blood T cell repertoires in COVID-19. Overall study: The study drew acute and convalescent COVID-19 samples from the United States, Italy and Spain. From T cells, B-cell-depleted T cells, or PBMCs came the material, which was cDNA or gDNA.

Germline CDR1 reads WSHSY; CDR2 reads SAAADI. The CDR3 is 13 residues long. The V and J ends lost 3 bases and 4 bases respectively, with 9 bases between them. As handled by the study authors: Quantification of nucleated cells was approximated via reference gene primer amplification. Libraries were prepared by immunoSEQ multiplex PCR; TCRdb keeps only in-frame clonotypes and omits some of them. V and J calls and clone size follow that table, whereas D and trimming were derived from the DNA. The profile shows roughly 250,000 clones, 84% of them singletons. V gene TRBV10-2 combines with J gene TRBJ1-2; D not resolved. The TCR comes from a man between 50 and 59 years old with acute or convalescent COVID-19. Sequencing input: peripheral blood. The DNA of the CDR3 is TGCGCCAGCAGTGAACGAGAGGCCTATGGCTACACCTTC. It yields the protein CASSEREAYGYTF.